A single sample is the source of the 24 T cell receptor beta chains below, sequenced in a study of shared clonotypes between healthy human individuals. Profiled with immunoSEQ multiplex PCR; TCRdb holds only in-frame clones, not every one. The repertoire consists of about 1.1 million clones, with about 80% occurring once and the leading ten covering approximately 0.5%. Sequences were obtained from memory CD4+ T cells from PBMCs. Subset of the sample: CD45RA-negative fraction. These receptors all stem from a man between 18 and 29 years old in good health. Some clones in this sample may be carry-over from other donors' samples.

The count of this clone is one. This chain uses TRBV18 with TRBJ2-1, with 7 nucleotides matching TRBD1. The V and J ends lost 3 bases and 12 bases, in that order; junction bases with no gene match: 11. Germline assignment: CDR1 KGHSH and CDR2 LQKENI. There are 14 residues in the CDR3. This CDR3 is CASSPLQEQGRQFF. The CDR3 bases are TGTGCCAGCTCACCGCTACAGGAACAGGGGAGGCAGTTCTTC. The full variable domain, rest sourced from reference TRBV18 and TRBJ2-1, is NAGVMQNPRHLVRRRGQEARLRCSPMKGHSHVYWYRQLPEEGLKFMVYLQKENIIDESGMPKERFSAEFPKEGPSILRIQQVVRGDSAAYFCASSPLQEQGRQFFGPGTRLTVL.

The chain uses TRBV5-6 and TRBJ2-7, with a possible D match to TRBD2 (5 bases). The V gene's germline CDR1 is SGHDT and CDR2 YYEEEE. Trimming took off 0 bases at V and 5 bases at J, with 12 bases between the two ends. The CDR3 is 14 amino acids. CDR3 DNA sequence: TGTGCCAGCAGCTTGGTCGGGGAGACTCACGAGCAGTACTTC. Translating it yields CASSLVGETHEQYF.

The chain has TRBV27 and TRBJ2-4; 14 bases are a match to TRBD2. Germline CDR1 and CDR2: MNHEY and SMNVEV (reference sequence). The CDR3 length is 16 residues. The J segment lost 5 bases and the V segment lost 6 bases, leaving 6 bases of the junction unmatched. CDR3 DNA: TGTGCCAGCAGCCGACTAGCGGGAGGGCCCGAAAACATTCAGTACTTC. Residues: CASSRLAGGPENIQYF.

The sample holds a few counts of this clone. The J gene is TRBJ2-7, the V gene TRBV21-1; the table names TRBD2, a call not compared with the DNA. TRBV21-1 is termed a pseudogene. The CDR3 is 16 amino acids. The CDR3 DNA reads as TGTGCCAGCAGCAAAGTCTTCGGCAGGCGGGTTTACGAGCAGTACTTC. This translates into CASSKVFGRRVYEQYF.

The chain uses TRBV2 and TRBJ2-7; TRBD1 or TRBD2 may be the D gene (5 bases each). V lost 6 bases, J lost 3 bases, and 15 bases lay in between. Germline assignment: CDR1 SNHLY and CDR2 FYNNEI. There are 14 residues in the CDR3. The CDR3, as DNA: TGTGCCAGCAGCCCGATGGGGGAGCTCTACGAGCAGTACTTC. Residues: CASSPMGELYEQYF. The entire variable domain, with the rest obtained from reference TRBV2 and TRBJ2-7, is as follows: EPEVTQTPSHQVTQMGQEVILRCVPISNHLYFYWYRQILGQKVEFLVSFYNNEISEKSEIFDDQFSVERPDGSNFTLKIRSTKLEDSAMYFCASSPMGELYEQYFGPGTRLTVT.

This sequence joins TRBV29-1 and TRBJ2-1, with 7 bases that match TRBD2. V lost 8 bases, J lost 4 bases, and 11 bases stayed unmatched. There are 14 residues in the CDR3. CDR1 and CDR2 (germline): SQVTM, ANQGSEA. The CDR3 region is CSSTTSQPYNEQFF. CDR3 nucleotide sequence: TGCAGCTCCACGACTAGCCAACCATACAATGAGCAGTTCTTC.

This chain joins TRBV6-6 and TRBJ2-1; D call uncertain. CDR1 is MNHNY, CDR2 SVGAGI, per germline (reference sequence). V lost 0 bases and J lost 7, with 16 bases in between. CDR3 length: 16 amino acids. CDR3: CASSYSTWYGGNEQFF. The CDR3 DNA follows: TGTGCCAGCAGTTACTCGACGTGGTACGGTGGGAATGAGCAGTTCTTC.

This clone was seen only a few times. V and J are TRBV7-9 and TRBJ2-2, with unresolved D. CDR3 length equals 13 residues. CDR1 SEHNR and CDR2 FQNEAQ come from the germline V gene (reference sequence). With 0 bases removed from V and 6 bases from J, the gap between germline ends came to 5 bases. The CDR3 nucleotides read TGTGCCAGCAGCTTAGCGTTTCCCGGGGAGCTGTTTTTT. Translating gives CASSLAFPGELFF.

The rearrangement uses TRBV4-1 and TRBJ2-2, with 12 bases matching TRBD2. The CDR3 length is 22 residues. Germline lookup yields CDR1 MGHRA and CDR2 YSYEKL. Trimming at V came to 3 bases and at J to 0 bases, leaving 17 bases not matched to a gene. Written as DNA, the CDR3 is TGCGCCAGCAGCCACCCAACGAACAGGGGCCGGACTAGCGGGACGAACACCGGGGAGCTGTTTTTT. This translates into CASSHPTNRGRTSGTNTGELFF.

The rearrangement uses TRBV10-1 and TRBJ2-3; 8 bases are shared with TRBD2. Germline loops: CDR1 WNHNN, CDR2 SYGVQD (reference sequence). This CDR3 is built from 15 residues. With 10 bases clipped from V and 4 bases from J, the junction kept 13 bases outside the gene matches. The CDR3 loop reads CANPLTGGPSDTQYF. The DNA of the CDR3 is TGCGCCAATCCCCTGACGGGAGGGCCATCAGATACGCAGTATTTT.

The chain's CDR3 is CASSASRGYGNTIYF. The CDR3 DNA reads as TGTGCCAGCAGCGCGAGCAGGGGTTATGGAAACACCATATATTTT. This chain links TRBV7-2 with TRBJ1-3; D might be TRBD1 (6 bases). V was cut by 5 bases and J by 3 bases, with 14 bases left in between. Germline CDR1 SGHTA, CDR2 FQGNSA. The CDR3 sequence is 15 residues long.

The rearrangement uses TRBV7-9 and TRBJ2-5, with D perhaps matching TRBD1 or TRBD2 (5 bases each). V lost 5 bases and J lost 5, with 15 bases in between. The V gene's germline CDR1 is SEHNR and CDR2 FQNEAQ (reference sequence). CDR3 length equals 14 residues. CDR3 sequence (DNA): TGTGCCAGCAGCCGGGACCCCGGTTGGGAGACCCAGTACTTC. It translates to CASSRDPGWETQYF.

As DNA, the CDR3 is TGTGCCAGCAGCTCAAATCGGCCCAATGGCTACACCTTC. This gives the protein CASSSNRPNGYTF. The chain carries TRBV6-5 and TRBJ1-2; D uncertain. Germline CDR1 reads MNHEY; CDR2 reads SVGAGI. CDR3 size: 13 residues. Between the trimmed V and J ends, which lost 6 bases and 6 bases, there was a span of 14 bases.

V usage is TRBV7-2 and J usage is TRBJ2-2; D unresolved. The CDR3 is 17 amino acids. V was trimmed by 1 base and J by 6 bases, leaving 18 bases between them. Per the germline V gene, CDR1 is SGHTA and CDR2 is FQGNSA. This CDR3 is CASSLDPLWGKAGELFF. The CDR3, as DNA: TGTGCCAGCAGCTTAGACCCCCTCTGGGGAAAGGCCGGGGAGCTGTTTTTT.

The chain links TRBV28 to TRBJ1-1; 10 bases agree with TRBD1. CDR3 size: 15 residues. The V gene's germline CDR1 is MDHEN and CDR2 SYDVKM. The junction had 8 bases not matched to a gene; V was cut back by 4 bases and J by 6 bases. The CDR3 protein is CASSSPTGGLSEAFF. CDR3 coding DNA: TGTGCCAGCAGTTCCCCGACAGGGGGCTTGTCTGAAGCTTTCTTT.

The CDR3 nucleotides are TGTGCCAGCAGTCGGGACTCGCCCGCCGGGGAGCTGTTTTTT. Protein sequence: CASSRDSPAGELFF. The V and J genes are TRBV11-2 and TRBJ2-2; a possible D gene is TRBD2 (6 bases). Germline V gene data show CDR1 as SGHAT and CDR2 as FQNNGV. The V end lost 6 bases, the J end lost 6 bases, and 14 bases lay between the germline ends. This CDR3 has 14 amino acids.

The rearrangement links TRBV5-1 to TRBJ2-7, with 7 bases lining up with TRBD2. J lost 2 bases, V lost 1 base, and 9 bases had no gene match. This CDR3 spans 16 amino acids. Per the germline V gene, CDR1 is SGHRS and CDR2 is YFSETQ. CDR3 in DNA: TGCGCCAGCAGCTTGAACACCGGGACTATCACCTACGAGCAGTACTTC. Translation: CASSLNTGTITYEQYF.

Turning to this clone: In the same sample, other DNA sequences code for this CDR3. The CDR3 spells CASSLAGTGTYEQYF. The CDR3 DNA reads TGTGCCAGCAGCTTGGCGGGGACAGGGACCTACGAGCAGTACTTC. The chain has TRBV7-2 and TRBJ2-7; 9 nucleotides match TRBD1. Germline V gene lookup returns CDR1 SGHTA and CDR2 FQGNSA. The J segment lost 2 bases and the V segment lost 3 bases, leaving 5 bases of the junction unmatched. The CDR3 consists of 15 residues. The full variable domain, in which reference TRBV7-2 and TRBJ2-7 provide the parts outside the CDR3, is GAGVSQSPSNKVTEKGKDVELRCDPISGHTALYWYRQSLGQGLEFLIYFQGNSAPDKSGLPSDRFSAERTGGSVSTLTIQRTQQEDSAVYLCASSLAGTGTYEQYFGPGTRLTVT.

The chain has TRBV29-1 and TRBJ2-3; D gene unclear. The CDR3 extends over 14 amino acids. Germline loops: CDR1 SQVTM, CDR2 ANQGSEA. Trimming took 8 bases from V and 1 from J, leaving 16 bases between them. The CDR3 DNA is TGCAGCACACGGACCCGATCCCGCACAGATACGCAGTATTTT. Translation: CSTRTRSRTDTQYF.

The rearrangement joins TRBV2 to TRBJ1-1; 9 nucleotides match TRBD1. V trimming: 4 bases; J trimming: 1 base; junction bases outside the gene matches: 7. The CDR3 length is 16 residues. Germline V lookup: CDR1 SNHLY, CDR2 FYNNEI. The CDR3 DNA reads as TGTGCCAGCAGTGGTAGACAGGGGGTGACGAACACTGAAGCTTTCTTT. Its translation is CASSGRQGVTNTEAFF.

The rearrangement links TRBV18 to TRBJ2-3; D might be TRBD2 (7 bases). The germline V and J ends were trimmed by 6 bases and 5 bases, with 15 bases remaining between them. The CDR3 sequence is 14 residues long. CDR1 is KGHSH, CDR2 LQKENI, per germline. CDR3 residues: CASSLSGGGDTQYF. CDR3 sequence (DNA): TGTGCCAGCTCTCTCTCGGGGGGCGGAGATACGCAGTATTTT.

The chain couples TRBV2 to TRBJ2-3, with D perhaps given as TRBD1 or TRBD2 (5 bases each). CDR1 SNHLY and CDR2 FYNNEI come from the germline V gene. The CDR3 sequence is 14 residues long. The germline V and J ends were trimmed by 3 bases and 6 bases, with 13 bases remaining between them. CDR3 region: CASSERQGGDTQYF. The DNA for the CDR3 is TGTGCCAGCAGTGAGAGGCAGGGCGGGGATACGCAGTATTTT.

The rearrangement joins TRBV9 to TRBJ1-3, with D unclear. Germline V gene sequence: CDR1 SGDLS, CDR2 YYNGEE. V was clipped by 0 bases and J by 0 bases, with 10 bases between them. The length of the CDR3 is 16 residues. The CDR3 loop is CASSVGLASSGNTIYF. The CDR3, as DNA: TGTGCCAGCAGCGTAGGGCTCGCTAGCTCTGGAAACACCATATATTTT.

The V gene is TRBV28, the J gene TRBJ1-4; 9 positions agree with TRBD1. The V gene's germline CDR1 is MDHEN and CDR2 SYDVKM. V lost 5 bases and J lost 5; bases outside the gene matches: 6. This CDR3 has 15 residues. DNA for the CDR3: TGTGCCAGCAGTCCCTGGACAGGGGACAATGAAAAACTGTTTTTT. Protein: CASSPWTGDNEKLFF.